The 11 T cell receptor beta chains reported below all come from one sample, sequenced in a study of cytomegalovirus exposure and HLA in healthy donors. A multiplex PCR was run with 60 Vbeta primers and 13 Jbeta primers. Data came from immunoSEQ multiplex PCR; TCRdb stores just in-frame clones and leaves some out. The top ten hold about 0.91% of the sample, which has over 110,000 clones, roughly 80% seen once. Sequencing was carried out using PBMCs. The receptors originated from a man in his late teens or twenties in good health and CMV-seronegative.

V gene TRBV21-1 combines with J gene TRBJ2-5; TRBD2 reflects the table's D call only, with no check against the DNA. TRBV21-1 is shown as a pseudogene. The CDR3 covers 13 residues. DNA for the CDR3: TGTGCCAGCAGCTGGAGAGCCCAAGAGACCCAGTACTTC. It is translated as CASSWRAQETQYF.

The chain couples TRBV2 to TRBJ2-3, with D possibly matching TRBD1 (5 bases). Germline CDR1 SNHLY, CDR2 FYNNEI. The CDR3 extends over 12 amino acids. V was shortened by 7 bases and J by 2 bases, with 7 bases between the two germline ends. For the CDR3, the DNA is TGTGCCAGCAAACAGGACACAGATACGCAGTATTTT. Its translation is CASKQDTDTQYF. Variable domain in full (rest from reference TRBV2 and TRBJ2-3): EPEVTQTPSHQVTQMGQEVILRCVPISNHLYFYWYRQILGQKVEFLVSFYNNEISEKSEIFDDQFSVERPDGSNFTLKIRSTKLEDSAMYFCASKQDTDTQYFGPGTRLTVL.

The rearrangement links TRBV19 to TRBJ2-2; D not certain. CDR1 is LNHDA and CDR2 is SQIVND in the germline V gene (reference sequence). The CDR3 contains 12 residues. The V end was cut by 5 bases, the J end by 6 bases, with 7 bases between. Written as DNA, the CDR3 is TGTGCCAGTAGTTACATCGCCGGGGAGCTGTTTTTT. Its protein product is CASSYIAGELFF.

Here the CDR3 DNA reads TGTGCCAGTAGTATCCCAGGGGGCGCGACCGGGGAGCTGTTTTTT. It codes for CASSIPGGATGELFF. The chain joins TRBV19 to TRBJ2-2; 8 nucleotides agree with TRBD1. Germline V gene sequence: CDR1 LNHDA, CDR2 SQIVND (reference sequence). The CDR3 has 15 residues. Trimming cost V 3 bases and J 5 bases; bases outside gene matches: 5.

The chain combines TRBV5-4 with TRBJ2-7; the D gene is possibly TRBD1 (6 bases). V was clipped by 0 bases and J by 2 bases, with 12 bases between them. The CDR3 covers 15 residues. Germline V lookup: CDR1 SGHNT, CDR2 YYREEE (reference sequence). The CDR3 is CASSLGQAGTYEQYF. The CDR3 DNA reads TGTGCCAGCAGCTTGGGACAGGCAGGAACCTACGAGCAGTACTTC.

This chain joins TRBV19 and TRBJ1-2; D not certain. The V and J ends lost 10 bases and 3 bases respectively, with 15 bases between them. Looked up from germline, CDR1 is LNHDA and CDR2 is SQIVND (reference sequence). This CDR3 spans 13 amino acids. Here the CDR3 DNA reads TGTGCCACCAAGCGTCCTCGGGACTATGGCTACACCTTC. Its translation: CATKRPRDYGYTF.

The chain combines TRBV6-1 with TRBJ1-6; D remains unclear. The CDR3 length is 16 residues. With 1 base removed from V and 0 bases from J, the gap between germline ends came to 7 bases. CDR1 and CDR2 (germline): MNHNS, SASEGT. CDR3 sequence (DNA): TGTGCCAGCAGTGAAGTAGTAAACTCCTATAATTCACCCCTCCACTTT. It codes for CASSEVVNSYNSPLHF.

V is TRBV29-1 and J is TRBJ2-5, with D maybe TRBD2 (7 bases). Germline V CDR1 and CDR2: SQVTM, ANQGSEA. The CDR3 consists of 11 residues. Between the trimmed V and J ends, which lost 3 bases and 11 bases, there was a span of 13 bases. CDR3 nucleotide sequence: TGCAGCGTTGAGAGGGGGGGGGAGCAGTACTTC. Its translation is CSVERGGEQYF.

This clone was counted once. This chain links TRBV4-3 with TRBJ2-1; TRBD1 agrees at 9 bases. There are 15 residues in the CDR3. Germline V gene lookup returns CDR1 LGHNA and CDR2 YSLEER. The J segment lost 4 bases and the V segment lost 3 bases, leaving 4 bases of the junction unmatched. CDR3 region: CASSHPTGGYNEQFF. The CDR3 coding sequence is TGCGCCAGCAGCCACCCGACAGGGGGTTACAATGAGCAGTTCTTC.

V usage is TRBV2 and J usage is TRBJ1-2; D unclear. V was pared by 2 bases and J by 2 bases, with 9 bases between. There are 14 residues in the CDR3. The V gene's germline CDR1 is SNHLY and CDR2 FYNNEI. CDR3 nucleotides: TGTGCCAGCAGTGAATTGTCCCTCAACTATGGCTACACCTTC. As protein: CASSELSLNYGYTF.

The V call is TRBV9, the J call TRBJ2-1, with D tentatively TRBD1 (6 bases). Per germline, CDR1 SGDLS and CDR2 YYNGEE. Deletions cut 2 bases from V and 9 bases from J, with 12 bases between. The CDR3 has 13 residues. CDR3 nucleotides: TGTGCCAGCAGCGTCCCAGGGGACGGTGAGCAGTTCTTC. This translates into CASSVPGDGEQFF.